These T cell receptor beta chains were read from a single sample in a study of blood T cell repertoires in COVID-19. TCRdb's copy holds only in-frame clones and misses some; the assay was immunoSEQ multiplex PCR. The table lists about 210,000 clones, around three quarters of them singletons, with about 7.2% in the top ten. What was sequenced was peripheral blood. The receptor set was obtained from a woman in her 70s with acute or convalescent COVID-19. Both conserved end residues are part of each CDR3. The D gene is left open where the match is weak. Some rows mark clone size as missing; the rest say once, few, many or name a class of expanded clone.

TRBV25-1,TRBJ2-5,.,.,TGTGCCAGCAGTGACCCACGGGGGGCCCAAGAGACCCAGTACTTC,CASSDPRGAQETQYF
TRBV7-9,TRBJ2-7,.,TRBD2,TGTGCCAGCAGCCTCGGAGGAGGCGGGGGGACATACTACGAGCAGTACTTC,CASSLGGGGGTYYEQYF
TRBV5-1,TRBJ2-7,.,.,TGCGCCAGCAGCTTGGATCTCCAGGGCGAGCAGTACTTC,CASSLDLQGEQYF
TRBV18,TRBJ2-1,once,.,TGTGCCAGCTCAATGGGCAGGGGCTCCTACAATGAGCAGTTCTTC,CASSMGRGSYNEQFF
TRBV3-1/TRBV3-2,TRBJ2-5,few,.,TGTGCCAGCAGCCAAGAGGGTTGGGCAACCCAGTACTTC,CASSQEGWATQYF
TRBV6-5,TRBJ2-3,.,TRBD2,TGTGCCAGCAGTTACAGCGGGGGAGCAGATACGCAGTATTTT,CASSYSGGADTQYF
TRBV7-9,TRBJ1-2,.,TRBD1,TGTGCCAGCAGCACCCAGGGGGGCCTGGTCTACACCTTC,CASSTQGGLVYTF
TRBV9,TRBJ2-3,.,TRBD2,TGTGCCAGCAGCGTAACTTCCAGCGGGGTCCACCGGGGCACAGATACGCAGTATTTT,CASSVTSSGVHRGTDTQYF
TRBV9,TRBJ1-2,.,TRBD1,TGTGCCAGCAGCGCCCGACAGGGGTACGGCTACACCTTC,CASSARQGYGYTF
TRBV14,TRBJ2-1,.,TRBD2,TGTGCCAGCAGCCAACTAGCGGGGGGTATCAATGAGCAGTTCTTC,CASSQLAGGINEQFF
TRBV5-5,TRBJ1-2,once,.,TGTGCCAGCAGCTCGCGCGGCGCGGACAGTGACTTTTATGGCTACACCTTC,CASSSRGADSDFYGYTF
TRBV5-1,TRBJ2-1,.,TRBD2,TGCGCCAGCAGCTTGGCAGCGGGGGGGAGCTACAATGAGCAGTTCTTC,CASSLAAGGSYNEQFF
TRBV7-2,TRBJ1-1,once,TRBD1,TGTGCCAGCAGCTTAAGACAGGGTCCTGACACTGAAGCTTTCTTT,CASSLRQGPDTEAFF
TRBV18,TRBJ1-2,.,.,TGTGCCAGCTCACCACAGGACTACTATGGCTACACCTTC,CASSPQDYYGYTF
TRBV4-3,TRBJ2-3,.,.,TGCGCCAGCAGCCAAGATCTAAGGGGTAGTCAGGCAGATACGCAGTATTTT,CASSQDLRGSQADTQYF
TRBV7-2,TRBJ1-3,.,TRBD1,TGTGCCAGCAGCGCGAAACAGGGGGCCAACTCTGGAAACACCATATATTTT,CASSAKQGANSGNTIYF
TRBV7-2,TRBJ2-1,.,TRBD2,TGTGCCAGCAGCTTAAGTGCGGGGGTATATGAGCAGTTCTTC,CASSLSAGVYEQFF
TRBV4-3,TRBJ2-7,many,TRBD2,TGCGCCAGCAGCCAATCGACTAGCGGGGTTTACGAGCAGTACTTC,CASSQSTSGVYEQYF
TRBV5-6,TRBJ2-2,.,TRBD1,TGTGCCAGCAGCTACCGGGGACAGAGGTACACCGGGGAGCTGTTTTTT,CASSYRGQRYTGELFF
TRBV9,TRBJ2-5,.,TRBD2,TGTGCCAGCAGCGTAGTAGCGGGGGGGGAAGAGACCCAGTACTTC,CASSVVAGGEETQYF
TRBV3-1/TRBV3-2,TRBJ1-5,.,TRBD1,TGTGCCAGCAGCGGACAGGGGCTAAGCAATCAGCCCCAGCATTTT,CASSGQGLSNQPQHF
TRBV10-3,TRBJ1-5,many,.,TGTGCCATCTCGGCGGAAGGCAATCAGCCCCAGCATTTT,CAISAEGNQPQHF
TRBV6-1,TRBJ2-3,.,TRBD2,TGTGCCAGCAGTGAAGCAACTAGCGGGGGGAATTTTCGTACAGATACGCAGTATTTT,CASSEATSGGNFRTDTQYF
TRBV19,TRBJ1-1,.,TRBD1,TGTGCCAGTAGCCCTACGACTTATGACAGGGGGCGAGGAAGGAACACTGAAGCTTTCTTT,CASSPTTYDRGRGRNTEAFF
TRBV6-5,TRBJ2-5,.,TRBD2,TGTGCCAGCAGTTACGGGACTAGCTCCGGAGAGACCCAGTACTTC,CASSYGTSSGETQYF
TRBV6-5,TRBJ2-3,.,.,TGTGCCAGCAGCCTCTATGCACCGAGCACAGATACGCAGTATTTT,CASSLYAPSTDTQYF
TRBV13,TRBJ1-2,.,.,TGTGCCAGCAGCTTAGTGGGAGGGGACGGCTACACCTTC,CASSLVGGDGYTF
TRBV19,TRBJ2-4,few,TRBD2,TGTGCCAGTAGCCCGGGACTAGGGCGGGGGGAGGCCAAAAACATTCAGTACTTC,CASSPGLGRGEAKNIQYF
TRBV19,TRBJ2-1,.,TRBD1,TGTGCCAGTAGTATAACCGGGACAGAGGCATACAATGAGCAGTTCTTC,CASSITGTEAYNEQFF
TRBV5-6,TRBJ1-1,.,TRBD1,TGTGCCAGCAGCTTGGAGGGGGCGGGCACTGAAGCTTTCTTT,CASSLEGAGTEAFF
TRBV6-2/TRBV6-3,TRBJ2-1,once,TRBD1,TGTGCCAGCAGTTACTCCCCTAGGACAGGGAACTACAATGAGCAGTTCTTC,CASSYSPRTGNYNEQFF
TRBV19,TRBJ2-5,.,TRBD1,TGTGCCAGTAGTATATCCGGGACAGGGTCTAAACCCCTGAAAGAGACCCAGTACTTC,CASSISGTGSKPLKETQYF
TRBV19,TRBJ2-7,.,TRBD1,TGTGCCAGTAGTATAGCCGGGACAGGGAACTACGAGCAGTACTTC,CASSIAGTGNYEQYF